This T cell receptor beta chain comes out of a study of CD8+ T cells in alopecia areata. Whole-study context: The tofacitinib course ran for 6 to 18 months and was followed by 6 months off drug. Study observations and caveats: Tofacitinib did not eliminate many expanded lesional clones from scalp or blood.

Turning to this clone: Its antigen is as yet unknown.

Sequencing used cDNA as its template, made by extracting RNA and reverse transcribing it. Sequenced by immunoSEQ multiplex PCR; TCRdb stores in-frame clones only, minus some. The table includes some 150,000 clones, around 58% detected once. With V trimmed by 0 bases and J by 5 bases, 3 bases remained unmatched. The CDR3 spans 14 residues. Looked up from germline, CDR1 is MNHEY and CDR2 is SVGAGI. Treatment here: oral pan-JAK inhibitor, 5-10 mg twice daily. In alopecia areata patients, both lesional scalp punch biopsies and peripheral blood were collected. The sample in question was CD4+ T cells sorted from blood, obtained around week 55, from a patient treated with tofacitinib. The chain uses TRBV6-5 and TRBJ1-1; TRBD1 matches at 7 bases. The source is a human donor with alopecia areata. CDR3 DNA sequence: TGTGCCAGCAGTTACTCACAGGGGCAGACTGAAGCTTTCTTT. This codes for CASSYSQGQTEAFF.